Following are 23 T cell receptor beta chains from one sample sequenced in a study of cytomegalovirus exposure and HLA in healthy donors. The PCR contained 60 Vbeta and 13 Jbeta primers. Assay: immunoSEQ multiplex PCR; the TCRdb copy retains only in-frame clones and omits some. This sample yields more than 110,000 clones, of which around 80% are seen a single time; over 2% belongs to the top ten. What was sequenced was PBMCs. Every receptor here comes from a man in his thirties or forties in good health and CMV-seronegative.

The gene calls are TRBV7-9 and TRBJ1-4; 9 bases align to TRBD1. CDR3 length: 17 residues. Trimming at V came to 5 bases and at J to 6 bases, leaving 13 bases not matched to a gene. From germline, CDR1 is SEHNR and CDR2 FQNEAQ (reference sequence). CDR3 amino acids: CASSPGTGIFEYEKLFF. Here the CDR3 DNA reads TGTGCCAGCAGCCCCGGGACAGGGATCTTCGAATATGAAAAACTGTTTTTT.

In the case of this clone: Sequence at one end of the junction differs from germline and may be a read error. The CDR3 DNA is TGTTCCAGCAGCTTACGGGTGACAGGGAAATGGTTGGACTATGGCTACACCTTC. This sequence encodes CSSSLRVTGKWLDYGYTF. The J gene is TRBJ1-2, the V gene TRBV7-9, with 7 bases that match TRBD1. CDR3 length: 18 residues. Germline CDR1 is SEHNR and CDR2 is FQNEAQ (reference sequence).

DNA for the CDR3: TGCAGCGTTGCGAGTCGCAGGGACACTGAAGCTTTCTTT. Translated, it gives CSVASRRDTEAFF. The chain uses TRBV29-1 and TRBJ1-1, with D perhaps TRBD1 (5 bases). Germline CDR1 is SQVTM and CDR2 is ANQGSEA. The CDR3 has 13 amino acids. Trimming left V 4 bases short and J 3 bases short, with 12 bases between.

The J gene is TRBJ1-5, the V gene TRBV6-1; the match to TRBD1 covers 9 bases. CDR3 length: 14 residues. V lost 4 bases and J lost 6; bases outside the gene matches: 4. Germline V gives CDR1 MNHNS, CDR2 SASEGT. This CDR3 is CASSGGQGLQPQHF. In nucleotides, the CDR3 is TGTGCCAGCAGTGGAGGACAGGGGCTTCAGCCCCAGCATTTT.

This clone appeared once. The genes are TRBV15 and TRBJ1-2; 8 nucleotides align to TRBD1. In germline, CDR1 is LNHNV, CDR2 YYDKDF (reference sequence). The ends lost 3 bases at V and 4 bases at J; junction bases unmatched: 1. CDR3 size: 13 residues. CDR3 in amino acids: CATSRGTGYGYTF. The CDR3 DNA reads as TGTGCCACCAGCAGGGGGACAGGCTATGGCTACACCTTC.

The CDR3, as DNA: TGCGCCAGCAGGGACTTTAGCGGAAATCAAGAGACCCAGTACTTC. Protein product: CASRDFSGNQETQYF. The chain combines TRBV5-1 with TRBJ2-5; TRBD2 is a possible D gene (6 bases). Germline loops: CDR1 SGHRS, CDR2 YFSETQ. This CDR3 contains 15 residues. V lost 5 bases to trimming and J lost 2 bases, with 16 bases between them.

This rearrangement joins TRBV5-4 to TRBJ2-7, with 12 bases aligning to TRBD1. V lost 3 bases to trimming and J lost 6 bases; unmatched junction nucleotides: 16. Germline V gene sequence: CDR1 SGHNT, CDR2 YYREEE (reference sequence). The CDR3 covers 18 residues. The CDR3 here is CASSWGFPSGTGGLEQYF. CDR3 DNA sequence: TGTGCCAGCAGCTGGGGATTTCCGTCCGGGACAGGGGGCCTCGAGCAGTACTTC.

This chain uses TRBV6-6 with TRBJ2-7, with 8 bases lining up with TRBD1. Germline lookup yields CDR1 MNHNY and CDR2 SVGAGI (reference sequence). The J segment lost 6 bases and the V segment lost 4 bases, leaving 5 bases of the junction unmatched. The CDR3 sequence is 13 residues long. CDR3 in amino acids: CASSWTGSSEQYF. The DNA of the CDR3 is TGTGCCAGCAGTTGGACAGGGTCTAGCGAGCAGTACTTC.

The gene calls are TRBV6-1 and TRBJ2-7, with D possibly matching TRBD2 (6 bases). The CDR3 consists of 15 residues. The germline V gene encodes CDR1 MNHNS and CDR2 SASEGT. Trimming took off 0 bases at V and 2 bases at J, with 11 bases between the two ends. Written as DNA, the CDR3 is TGTGCCAGCAGTGAAGCCCGGACTACCACCTACGAGCAGTACTTC. It encodes CASSEARTTTYEQYF.

The sample holds a few counts of this clone. The chain's CDR3 is CASSERIGVNNEQFF. The CDR3 region has the DNA TGTGCCAGCAGTGAACGGATCGGGGTCAACAATGAGCAGTTCTTC. This rearrangement joins TRBV6-1 to TRBJ2-1, with D possibly being TRBD2 (5 bases). The CDR3 totals 15 residues. Trimming left V 2 bases short and J 5 bases short, with 13 bases between. In germline, CDR1 is MNHNS, CDR2 SASEGT.

The CDR3 protein is CASSSRGTAAYEQYF. The CDR3, as DNA: TGTGCCAGCAGTTCTAGGGGTACAGCTGCCTACGAGCAGTACTTC. The chain couples TRBV27 to TRBJ2-7; a weak D match, TRBD1 (5 bases). Germline-derived CDR1 and CDR2 are MNHEY and SMNVEV (reference sequence). This CDR3 is built from 15 residues. V lost 4 bases and J 2 bases, leaving 15 bases between the germline ends.

The chain combines TRBV6-5 with TRBJ2-7, with TRBD1 identical over 10 bases. CDR1 MNHEY and CDR2 SVGAGI come from the germline V gene. The CDR3 contains 15 residues. V lost 6 bases and J lost 4; bases outside the gene matches: 9. The CDR3 protein is CASSPRQGAFYEQYF. DNA for the CDR3: TGTGCCAGCAGCCCCAGACAGGGGGCTTTTTACGAGCAGTACTTC.

The chain has TRBV5-6 and TRBJ1-2; D remains ambiguous. Trimming removed 2 bases at V and 4 bases at J, with 9 bases between. Germline-derived CDR1 and CDR2 are SGHDT and YYEEEE. This CDR3 has 13 residues. The CDR3 DNA reads as TGTGCCAGCAGCTTAAAACAGATCTATGGCTACACCTTC. It codes for CASSLKQIYGYTF.

The V call is TRBV4-1, the J call TRBJ2-3; D might be TRBD2 (5 bases). CDR3 length equals 17 residues. CDR1 and CDR2 (germline): MGHRA, YSYEKL. Trimming pared 3 bases from V and 0 bases from J, leaving 16 bases between. The DNA for the CDR3 is TGCGCCAGCAGCCAGGCAGGACTTCCTACTAGCACAGATACGCAGTATTTT. It translates to CASSQAGLPTSTDTQYF.

The chain combines TRBV19 with TRBJ1-4; perhaps TRBD1 as D (5 bases). This CDR3 contains 15 residues. V dropped 6 bases and J dropped 3 bases, with 14 bases sitting between them. CDR1 is LNHDA and CDR2 is SQIVND in the germline V gene (reference sequence). In DNA, the CDR3 is TGTGCCAGTAGCATCCGACAGAGTCCTAATGAAAAACTGTTTTTT. Its protein product is CASSIRQSPNEKLFF.

This chain links TRBV5-1 with TRBJ2-7, with D perhaps TRBD1 (5 bases). With 4 bases removed from V and 0 bases from J, the gap between germline ends came to 17 bases. CDR3 length: 16 residues. The germline V gene encodes CDR1 SGHRS and CDR2 YFSETQ. CDR3 sequence reads: CASSLFGRQSSYEQYF. DNA of the CDR3: TGCGCCAGCAGCCTTTTCGGCCGACAGAGCTCCTACGAGCAGTACTTC. The full variable domain, rest sourced from reference TRBV5-1 and TRBJ2-7, is KAGVTQTPRYLIKTRGQQVTLSCSPISGHRSVSWYQQTPGQGLQFLFEYFSETQRNKGNFPGRFSGRQFSNSRSEMNVSTLELGDSALYLCASSLFGRQSSYEQYFGPGTRLTVT.

The chain joins TRBV2 to TRBJ1-1; D ambiguous. CDR3 size: 11 residues. The germline V gene encodes CDR1 SNHLY and CDR2 FYNNEI. V lost 3 bases, J lost 7 bases, and 6 bases lay in between. The CDR3 loop reads CASSERVEAFF. DNA for the CDR3: TGTGCCAGCAGTGAGCGTGTTGAAGCTTTCTTT.

The rearrangement joins TRBV4-1 to TRBJ1-1; D is perhaps TRBD1 (5 bases). This CDR3 region has 14 residues. Between the trimmed V and J ends, which lost 6 bases and 1 base, there was a span of 12 bases. CDR1 MGHRA and CDR2 YSYEKL come from the germline V gene. Written as DNA, the CDR3 is TGCGCCAGCAGGTTTATCGGACAGAACACTGAAGCTTTCTTT. As protein: CASRFIGQNTEAFF.

The V call is TRBV5-1, the J call TRBJ2-5, with D perhaps TRBD1 (5 bases). There are 15 residues in the CDR3. Germline CDR1 SGHRS, CDR2 YFSETQ. Trimming removed 1 base at V and 1 base at J, with 11 bases between. The CDR3 nucleotides read TGCGCCAGCAGCTTGCAGACAGCCAGCCAAGAGACCCAGTACTTC. Its translation is CASSLQTASQETQYF.

The chain employs TRBV5-4 and TRBJ2-6, with D hard to call. This CDR3 is built from 16 residues. The germline V gene encodes CDR1 SGHNT and CDR2 YYREEE (reference sequence). Trimming took off 0 bases at V and 0 bases at J, with 7 bases between the two ends. DNA for the CDR3: TGTGCCAGCAGCTTGGACTCGTACTCTGGGGCCAACGTCCTGACTTTC. Protein sequence: CASSLDSYSGANVLTF.

The chain employs TRBV7-2 and TRBJ2-5, with D perhaps TRBD2 (5 bases). Per the germline V gene, CDR1 is SGHTA and CDR2 is FQGNSA. The CDR3 consists of 15 residues. Between the trimmed V and J ends, which lost 3 bases and 7 bases, there was a span of 18 bases. The CDR3 region is CASSFLTTPHGTQYF. CDR3 in DNA: TGTGCCAGCAGCTTTTTGACTACCCCGCACGGGACCCAGTACTTC. Full variable domain (missing parts from reference TRBV7-2 and TRBJ2-5): GAGVSQSPSNKVTEKGKDVELRCDPISGHTALYWYRQSLGQGLEFLIYFQGNSAPDKSGLPSDRFSAERTGGSVSTLTIQRTQQEDSAVYLCASSFLTTPHGTQYFGPGTRLLVL.

The rearrangement joins TRBV5-1 to TRBJ1-1; TRBD1 agrees at 8 bases. The CDR3 has 14 amino acids. The junction had 5 bases not matched to a gene; V was cut back by 6 bases and J by 1 base. Germline V CDR1 and CDR2: SGHRS, YFSETQ. The CDR3 nucleotides read TGCGCCAGCACTGGGGGACAGGCGAACACTGAAGCTTTCTTT. Translating it yields CASTGGQANTEAFF.

This clone was recorded once. The chain is built from TRBV4-2 and TRBJ2-3, with TRBD2 matching over 11 bases. The CDR3 extends over 17 amino acids. Germline V gives CDR1 LGHNA, CDR2 YNFKEQ. The ends lost 3 bases at V and 2 bases at J; junction bases unmatched: 7. The CDR3 region is CASSQTGTSGPTDTQYF. The CDR3 coding sequence is TGTGCCAGCAGCCAGACAGGGACTAGCGGTCCCACAGATACGCAGTATTTT.